Following are 8 T cell receptor beta chains from one sample sequenced in a study of blood T cell repertoires in COVID-19. The method was immunoSEQ multiplex PCR; TCRdb's version includes in-frame clones alone and lacks a portion of them. The sample contains some 65,000 clones, 75% to 90% of which appear only once. The sequencing sample was made of peripheral blood. These receptor sequences come from a man aged 35 to 55 with COVID-19, enrolled during active disease.

The rearrangement links TRBV29-1 to TRBJ2-1, with a possible D match to TRBD2 (6 bases). The CDR3 totals 14 residues. The V gene lost 2 bases and the J gene lost 10 bases, with 18 bases spanning the gap. CDR1 is SQVTM and CDR2 is ANQGSEA in the germline V gene. The CDR3 DNA reads as TGCAGCGTTGAATTTGGAGTAGCCGCGGGGGAGCAGTTCTTC. It encodes CSVEFGVAAGEQFF.

V and J are TRBV9 and TRBJ2-3; 9 bases map to TRBD2. Germline V gives CDR1 SGDLS, CDR2 YYNGEE. J gave up 4 bases and V 5 bases, and 8 bases lay outside the gene matches. This CDR3 has 15 residues. CDR3 DNA: TGTGCCAGCAGTGCGTCTAGCGGGGCTCCAGATACGCAGTATTTT. It encodes CASSASSGAPDTQYF.

CDR3 sequence: CASSLHSQAFF. The CDR3 coding sequence is TGTGCCAGCAGCTTGCACAGCCAAGCTTTCTTT. The V gene is TRBV5-5, the J gene TRBJ1-1, with D unresolved. V lost 1 base and J 9 bases, leaving 7 bases between the germline ends. The CDR3 consists of 11 residues. Germline V lookup: CDR1 SGHKS, CDR2 YYEKEE (reference sequence).

This chain joins TRBV25-1 and TRBJ2-3, with 10 bases fitting TRBD2. The CDR3 loop spans 16 amino acids. Germline V gene data show CDR1 as MGHDK and CDR2 as SYGVNS. V lost 3 bases to trimming and J lost 3 bases; unmatched junction nucleotides: 6. CDR3 loop: CASSDEAGGWTDTQYF. The CDR3 nucleotides read TGTGCCAGCAGTGACGAAGCGGGGGGGTGGACAGATACGCAGTATTTT. The whole variable domain, remainder taken from reference TRBV25-1 and TRBJ2-3, is EADIYQTPRYLVIGTGKKITLECSQTMGHDKMYWYQQDPGMELHLIHYSYGVNSTEKGDLSSESTVSRIRTEHFPLTLESARPSHTSQYLCASSDEAGGWTDTQYFGPGTRLTVL.

The V call is TRBV5-1, the J call TRBJ2-1, with TRBD2 as a possible D gene (5 bases). CDR3 size: 13 residues. V shed 0 bases and J shed 12 bases, with 13 bases lying between them. In germline, CDR1 is SGHRS, CDR2 YFSETQ. The CDR3 DNA reads TGCGCCAGCAGCTTGGGGCTAGAGGGCGGGCAGTTCTTC. It translates to CASSLGLEGGQFF.

The chain links TRBV11-2 to TRBJ2-7, with D perhaps TRBD2 (6 bases). V was pared by 2 bases and J by 3 bases, with 14 bases between. Germline V lookup: CDR1 SGHAT, CDR2 FQNNGV. The CDR3 loop spans 15 amino acids. CDR3 bases: TGTGCCAGCAGCTTACATGGCGGGGCGATCTACGAGCAGTACTTC. The encoded protein is CASSLHGGAIYEQYF. Looking up the rest from reference TRBV11-2 and TRBJ2-7 gives the full variable domain: EAGVAQSPRYKIIEKRQSVAFWCNPISGHATLYWYQQILGQGPKLLIQFQNNGVVDDSQLPKDRFSAERLKGVDSTLKIQPAKLEDSAVYLCASSLHGGAIYEQYFGPGTRLTVT.

The chain carries TRBV2 and TRBJ2-1; TRBD2 might be the D (7 bases). The CDR3 is made up of 11 amino acids. From germline, CDR1 is SNHLY and CDR2 FYNNEI. The germline V and J ends were trimmed by 3 bases and 14 bases, with 11 bases remaining between them. CDR3 in amino acids: CASSDAGAEFF. CDR3 bases: TGTGCCAGCAGTGATGCGGGGGCGGAGTTCTTC.

The chain links TRBV5-6 to TRBJ2-7; D possibly corresponds to TRBD1 (5 bases). This CDR3 contains 16 residues. The germline V and J ends were trimmed by 0 bases and 1 base, with 14 bases remaining between them. Germline lookup yields CDR1 SGHDT and CDR2 YYEEEE. The CDR3 reads CASSLGVGENSYEQYF. DNA of the CDR3: TGTGCCAGCAGCTTGGGTGTAGGGGAAAATTCCTACGAGCAGTACTTC.